Below are 16 T cell receptor beta chains sequenced from a single sample in a study of blood T cell repertoires in COVID-19. Sequencing used immunoSEQ multiplex PCR; TCRdb keeps in-frame clones, though not all of them. There are 62,000 or so clones in the sample; approximately 83% occur only once, and around 1.4% lies in the top ten. Material: peripheral blood. Receptors originate from a woman in her sixties or seventies with acute or convalescent COVID-19.

The chain recombines TRBV4-1 with TRBJ1-4; 7 nucleotides agree with TRBD1. This CDR3 contains 15 residues. Germline CDR1 MGHRA, CDR2 YSYEKL. V was pared by 4 bases and J by 7 bases, with 9 bases of the junction left unmatched. CDR3: CASSRGKGASEKLFF. The CDR3 region has the DNA TGCGCCAGCAGCCGGGGAAAGGGGGCCAGTGAAAAACTGTTTTTT.

This clone was counted a single time. The chain employs TRBV5-1 and TRBJ2-1; 10 nucleotides agree with TRBD2. The CDR3 sequence is 18 residues long. J gave up 5 bases and V 8 bases, and 19 bases lay outside the gene matches. CDR1 SGHRS and CDR2 YFSETQ come from the germline V gene. CDR3 nucleotide sequence: TGCGCCAGTTCCCCAGGGAAACTAGCGGGAAATGTTAACAATGAGCAGTTCTTC. Amino acids: CASSPGKLAGNVNNEQFF. The variable domain in full, completed from reference TRBV5-1 and TRBJ2-1, reads KAGVTQTPRYLIKTRGQQVTLSCSPISGHRSVSWYQQTPGQGLQFLFEYFSETQRNKGNFPGRFSGRQFSNSRSEMNVSTLELGDSALYLCASSPGKLAGNVNNEQFFGPGTRLTVL.

The chain combines TRBV13 with TRBJ1-2; TRBD1 is a possible D gene (5 bases). The CDR3 is made up of 18 amino acids. Germline lookup yields CDR1 PRHDT and CDR2 FYEKMQ (reference sequence). With 4 bases removed from V and 1 base from J, the gap between germline ends came to 22 bases. The CDR3 DNA is TGTGCCAGCAGCTCGACAGATGGCCTACCCTTCTTTAACTATGGCTACACCTTC. Its translation: CASSSTDGLPFFNYGYTF.

J is TRBJ2-2 and V is TRBV24-1; 8 bases align to TRBD2. This CDR3 comprises 17 residues. CDR1 is KGHDR, CDR2 SFDVKD, per germline. Trimming at V came to 1 base and at J to 4 bases, leaving 7 bases not matched to a gene. In nucleotides, the CDR3 is TGTGCCACCAGTGATTTAAACGGGAGGGCTTTCACCGGGGAGCTGTTTTTT. This codes for CATSDLNGRAFTGELFF.

J is TRBJ1-6 and V is TRBV7-2; D not resolved. Germline CDR1 reads SGHTA; CDR2 reads FQGNSA. CDR3 length equals 16 residues. V lost 6 bases and J lost 2, with 14 bases in between. The CDR3 nucleotides read TGTGCCAGCAGACTCGGAGGGCCCACCTATAATTCACCCCTCCACTTT. Protein sequence: CASRLGGPTYNSPLHF.

This clone was observed a few times. The gene calls are TRBV29-1 and TRBJ1-2, with D unclear. The CDR3 loop spans 11 amino acids. Trimming removed 5 bases at V and 6 bases at J, with 10 bases between. From germline, CDR1 is SQVTM and CDR2 ANQGSEA. The DNA for the CDR3 is TGCAGCGTTCTGCTCGGTGATGGCTACACCTTC. It encodes CSVLLGDGYTF.

CDR3: CASSRGGEETQYF. Here the CDR3 DNA reads TGTGCCAGCAGCCGCGGAGGGGAAGAGACCCAGTACTTC. This sequence joins TRBV7-9 and TRBJ2-5; weak D call: TRBD2 (6 bases). The CDR3 covers 13 residues. Trimming shortened V by 5 bases and J by 3 bases, and 10 bases separated the two germline ends. Germline V lookup: CDR1 SEHNR, CDR2 FQNEAQ (reference sequence).

The V call is TRBV18, the J call TRBJ1-2; 7 bases map to TRBD1. CDR1 is KGHSH, CDR2 LQKENI, per germline. The length of the CDR3 is 17 residues. With 5 bases clipped from V and 0 bases from J, the junction kept 12 bases outside the gene matches. DNA of the CDR3: TGTGCCAGCTCAGCCAATGCCAGGACAGGAGCTAACTATGGCTACACCTTC. It translates to CASSANARTGANYGYTF.

The V gene is TRBV12-5, the J gene TRBJ1-2; D is unresolved. Germline V CDR1 and CDR2: LGHNT, FRNRAP. The CDR3 loop spans 10 amino acids. The CDR3 region is CATPHPGYTF. CDR3 nucleotide sequence: TGTGCCACTCCTCATCCCGGCTACACCTTC.

The V gene is TRBV6-1, the J gene TRBJ1-5; TRBD1 matches at 7 bases. The germline V gene has CDR1 MNHNS and CDR2 SASEGT. The CDR3 has 16 residues. V lost 6 bases to trimming and J lost 0 bases; unmatched junction nucleotides: 8. CDR3 sequence: CASRERQGYSNQPQHF. The CDR3 DNA reads TGTGCCAGCAGGGAACGACAGGGATATAGCAATCAGCCCCAGCATTTT.

The rearrangement joins TRBV5-1 to TRBJ2-1; maybe TRBD2 (5 bases). The CDR3 length is 14 residues. V shed 5 bases and J shed 4 bases, with 13 bases lying between them. Germline lookup yields CDR1 SGHRS and CDR2 YFSETQ. The CDR3 region is CASRVQDSYNEQFF. The CDR3 coding sequence is TGCGCCAGCAGGGTCCAGGACTCGTACAATGAGCAGTTCTTC.

V gene TRBV27 combines with J gene TRBJ1-1; D is undetermined. Germline V lookup: CDR1 MNHEY, CDR2 SMNVEV (reference sequence). This CDR3 comprises 16 residues. Trimming pared 2 bases from V and 5 bases from J, leaving 18 bases between. The CDR3 coding sequence is TGTGCCAGCAGTTTAAACCCTCGGGGTTTCAGGACTGAAGCTTTCTTT. It yields the protein CASSLNPRGFRTEAFF.

This chain connects TRBV19 to TRBJ1-5, with 7 bases lining up with TRBD1. Unmatched junction bases numbered 7, after V lost 5 bases and J lost 3 bases. From germline, CDR1 is LNHDA and CDR2 SQIVND (reference sequence). This CDR3 is 15 amino acids long. The CDR3 DNA sequence: TGTGCCAGTAGTTTCCCCAGGGGGAACAATCAGCCCCAGCATTTT. Protein sequence: CASSFPRGNNQPQHF.

The chain is built from TRBV7-2 and TRBJ1-1; TRBD1 agrees at 7 bases. This CDR3 comprises 14 residues. V was pared by 5 bases and J by 5 bases, with 8 bases of the junction left unmatched. Per the germline V gene, CDR1 is SGHTA and CDR2 is FQGNSA. CDR3 in amino acids: CASSIQGRWTEAFF. The CDR3 DNA follows: TGTGCCAGCAGCATACAGGGGAGATGGACTGAAGCTTTCTTT.

The rearrangement uses TRBV3-1 (or the pseudogene TRBV3-2) and TRBJ2-1; the match to TRBD2 covers 7 bases. The germline V gene has CDR1 LGHDT and CDR2 YNNKEL (reference sequence). Trimming took 5 bases from V and 6 from J; bases not matched to a gene: 7. CDR3 length: 14 amino acids. The CDR3, as DNA: TGTGCCAGCAGCGTAGCGGGTTTGTTCAATGAGCAGTTCTTC. Its translation is CASSVAGLFNEQFF.

The gene calls are TRBV5-1 and TRBJ1-2; a weak D match, TRBD1 (5 bases). Germline assignment: CDR1 SGHRS and CDR2 YFSETQ. The CDR3 runs to 13 residues. Between the trimmed V and J ends, which lost 1 base and 4 bases, there was a span of 8 bases. In nucleotides, the CDR3 is TGCGCCAGCAGCTTGACAGGTTTCTATGGCTACACCTTC. Its protein is CASSLTGFYGYTF. Together with reference TRBV5-1 and TRBJ1-2, the CDR3 gives the full variable domain: KAGVTQTPRYLIKTRGQQVTLSCSPISGHRSVSWYQQTPGQGLQFLFEYFSETQRNKGNFPGRFSGRQFSNSRSEMNVSTLELGDSALYLCASSLTGFYGYTFGSGTRLTVV.